The clone carrying this T cell receptor (beta chain) was seen only a few times. The J segment lost 4 bases and the V segment lost 2 bases, leaving 11 bases of the junction unmatched. CDR1 and CDR2 (germline): DFQATT, SNEGSKA (reference sequence). The CDR3 is made up of 17 amino acids. TCRdb re-called the 5' RACE reads through MiXCR, storing one row per CDR3 protein. The sample includes approximately 150,000 distinct CDR3 sequences, around 32% of them seen just once. This record comes from a study of CD8 T cells in ankylosing spondylitis. The TCR sequence derives from a male donor with ankylosing spondylitis. The gene calls are TRBV20-1 and TRBJ1-1; 12 nucleotides line up with TRBD1. The sample was synovial fluid, either unsorted or a sorted T cell fraction (not recorded which). Here the CDR3 reads CSARLRDRGLRGTEAFF. The CDR3 region has the DNA TGCAGTGCTAGACTACGGGACAGGGGGCTAAGGGGCACTGAAGCTTTCTTT.